This paragraph reports one T cell receptor (beta chain). Antigen unknown. The data were obtained in a study of cytomegalovirus exposure and HLA in healthy donors. Study as a whole: In an early release, HLA-typed donors contributed 90 million or so unique TCR sequences. Overall study results and limits: In terms of immune exposure information, only CMV serostatus was available. Across donors, presence/absence analyses took sequencing depth to be roughly uniform.

60 Vbeta and 13 Jbeta primers were used in PCR. The table came from immunoSEQ multiplex PCR; TCRdb's copy has only in-frame clones and leaves some out. The sample lists 200,000 to 250,000 clones, roughly 80% occurring once. Although they were nominally healthy when sampled, donors likely had unrecorded immune exposures. The sample consisted of PBMCs. The source of this sequence is a man aged 25-40 years in good health and CMV-seronegative.

The CDR3 reads CASSSAVNEQFF. In DNA, the CDR3 is TGTGCCAGCAGCTCCGCGGTTAATGAGCAGTTCTTC. The chain combines TRBV7-9 with TRBJ2-1; D not certain. The CDR3 sequence is 12 residues long. Trimming stripped 4 bases from V and 7 bases from J, with 8 bases between. Germline-derived CDR1 and CDR2 are SEHNR and FQNEAQ (reference sequence).